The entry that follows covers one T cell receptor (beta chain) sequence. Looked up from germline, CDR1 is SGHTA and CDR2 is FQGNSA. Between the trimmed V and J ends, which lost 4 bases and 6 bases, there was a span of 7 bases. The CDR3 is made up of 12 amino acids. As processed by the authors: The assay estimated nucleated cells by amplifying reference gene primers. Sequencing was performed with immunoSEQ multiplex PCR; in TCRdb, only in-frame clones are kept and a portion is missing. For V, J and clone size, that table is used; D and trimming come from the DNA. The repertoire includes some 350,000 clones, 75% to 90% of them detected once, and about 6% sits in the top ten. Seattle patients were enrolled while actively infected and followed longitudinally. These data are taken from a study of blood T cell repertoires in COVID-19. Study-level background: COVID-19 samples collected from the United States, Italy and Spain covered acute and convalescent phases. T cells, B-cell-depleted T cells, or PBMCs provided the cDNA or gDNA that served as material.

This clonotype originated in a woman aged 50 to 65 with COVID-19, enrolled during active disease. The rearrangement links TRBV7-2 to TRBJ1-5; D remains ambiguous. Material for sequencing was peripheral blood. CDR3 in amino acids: CASSSLGQPQHF. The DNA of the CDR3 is TGTGCCAGCAGCTCGCTAGGTCAGCCCCAGCATTTT. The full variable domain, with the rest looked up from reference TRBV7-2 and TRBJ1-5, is GAGVSQSPSNKVTEKGKDVELRCDPISGHTALYWYRQSLGQGLEFLIYFQGNSAPDKSGLPSDRFSAERTGGSVSTLTIQRTQQEDSAVYLCASSSLGQPQHFGDGTRLSIL.